These 10 T cell receptor beta chains originate from one sample sequenced in a study of T cells in placental villitis. TCR-beta CDR3 regions were amplified from genomic DNA with the immunoSEQ v4 bias-controlled multiplex PCR assay, run blinded to group allocation. The source is immuneACCESS, and TCRdb retained only in-frame sequences with V and J called. Part of the clones is not carried over; for the studies checked, unresolved V genes explain less than half of this, and the remainder is unexplained. The sample has 6,300 or so clones on record, roughly 78% of them singletons. Roughly 9.1% of the sample is in the top ten clones. Sequenced: placental tissue containing maternal and fetal cells. The receptors shown here come from a human patient with infectious villitis; the placental T cells may come from both mother and fetus.

The chain joins TRBV6-5 to TRBJ1-1; TRBD1 might be the D (5 bases). Germline V CDR1 and CDR2: MNHEY, SVGAGI. The V gene lost 4 bases and the J gene lost 2 bases, with 8 bases spanning the gap. The CDR3 spans 13 residues. The CDR3 region is CASSFDSNTEAFF. CDR3 nucleotide sequence: TGTGCCAGCAGTTTCGACAGTAACACTGAAGCTTTCTTT.

The CDR3 DNA reads TGTGCCAGCAGCTTAGCGGGGAGCTCTGGAAACACCATATATTTT. Its translation: CASSLAGSSGNTIYF. The rearrangement joins TRBV7-8 to TRBJ1-3; D gene unclear. In germline, CDR1 is SGHVS, CDR2 FQNEAQ. CDR3 length: 15 amino acids. The V end was cut by 0 bases, the J end by 0 bases, with 6 bases between. The full variable domain, completed using reference TRBV7-8 and TRBJ1-3, is GAGVSQSPRYKVAKRGQDVALRCDPISGHVSLFWYQQALGQGPEFLTYFQNEAQLDKSGLPSDRFFAERPEGSVSTLKIQRTQQEDSAVYLCASSLAGSSGNTIYFGEGSWLTVV.

This clone was counted only a few times. V is TRBV9 and J is TRBJ1-4; the D gene is possibly TRBD1 (5 bases). V was cut by 0 bases and J by 3 bases, with 9 bases left in between. The CDR3 sequence is 15 residues long. Germline lookup yields CDR1 SGDLS and CDR2 YYNGEE. The CDR3 region is CASSVEGSANEKLFF. CDR3 DNA sequence: TGTGCCAGCAGCGTAGAGGGGTCGGCTAATGAAAAACTGTTTTTT.

Comments on this clone: An end of the junction does not agree with germline; a read error may underlie this. The V and J genes are TRBV7-7 and TRBJ2-2; D uncertain. Germline CDR1 and CDR2: SSHAT and FNYEAQ (reference sequence). This CDR3 is 15 amino acids long. The CDR3 DNA is TGTACCAGCAGCTTAAGTCCTGTCGGTGCCGGGGAGCTGTTTTTT. This sequence encodes CTSSLSPVGAGELFF.

J is TRBJ1-6 and V is TRBV2; no reliable D call. The CDR3 is 14 residues long. The ends were cut back, 7 bases at V and 8 bases at J, with 15 bases in the middle. Germline-derived CDR1 and CDR2 are SNHLY and FYNNEI. The CDR3 bases are TGTGCCAGCAACCTAATAAGAGGTGATTCACCCCTCCACTTT. This sequence encodes CASNLIRGDSPLHF.

V and J are TRBV5-1 and TRBJ1-1, with no clear D. This CDR3 contains 14 residues. V was cut by 4 bases and J by 2 bases, with 12 bases left in between. In germline, CDR1 is SGHRS, CDR2 YFSETQ. This CDR3 is CASSPIGQNTEAFF. The CDR3 bases are TGCGCCAGCAGCCCTATAGGGCAAAACACTGAAGCTTTCTTT.

This rearrangement joins TRBV9 to TRBJ2-1; 8 nucleotides line up with TRBD1. The CDR3 runs 13 residues. From germline, CDR1 is SGDLS and CDR2 YYNGEE. The J segment lost 6 bases and the V segment lost 2 bases, leaving 1 base of the junction unmatched. The CDR3 loop reads CASSVTGGNEQFF. The DNA of the CDR3 is TGTGCCAGCAGCGTCACAGGGGGCAATGAGCAGTTCTTC.

The chain combines TRBV29-1 with TRBJ1-1, with D tentatively TRBD1 (5 bases). The CDR3 covers 13 residues. The V and J ends lost 1 base and 1 base respectively, with 7 bases between them. Looked up from germline, CDR1 is SQVTM and CDR2 is ANQGSEA. The CDR3 here is CSVEGGENTEAFF. Here the CDR3 DNA reads TGCAGCGTTGAAGGGGGCGAGAACACTGAAGCTTTCTTT.

The chain combines TRBV2 with TRBJ2-3, with 10 bases that match TRBD2. The germline gives CDR1 SNHLY, CDR2 FYNNEI. CDR3 length: 16 residues. CDR3 sequence (DNA): TGTGCTACCGGGGCTAGCGGGGGTCGGGTCACAGATACGCAGTATTTT. Amino acid sequence: CATGASGGRVTDTQYF.

As DNA, the CDR3 is TGCGCCAGCAGCTTGGCCACAGGGTCTGAAGCTTTCTTT. Amino acid sequence: CASSLATGSEAFF. This rearrangement joins TRBV5-1 to TRBJ1-1; maybe TRBD1 (6 bases). The CDR3 spans 13 residues. Trimming left V 0 bases short and J 6 bases short, with 9 bases between. Germline lookup yields CDR1 SGHRS and CDR2 YFSETQ. Variable domain in full (rest from reference TRBV5-1 and TRBJ1-1): KAGVTQTPRYLIKTRGQQVTLSCSPISGHRSVSWYQQTPGQGLQFLFEYFSETQRNKGNFPGRFSGRQFSNSRSEMNVSTLELGDSALYLCASSLATGSEAFFGQGTRLTVV.